This T cell receptor beta chain emerged from a study of T cells after yellow fever vaccination. The overall study: SMART-Seq v4 Ultra Low Input handled preparation of low-cell-number fractions.

General observations from the study: The presence of abundant clonotypes contaminating from the bulk population was possible in FACS-sorted repertoires. Booster samples showed a return of most primary-vaccination clones (approximately 96% CD4, about 85% CD8).

Germline assignment: CDR1 SGHRS and CDR2 YFSETQ. The CDR3 runs 15 residues. Trimming took 4 bases from V and 2 from J; bases not matched to a gene: 3. UMIs were added to TCR cDNA along with a universal primer site when it was made by 5'RACE template switching. MiXCR, applied by TCRdb to the 5' RACE reads, yields one record per CDR3 protein. The sample contains about 340,000 distinct CDR3 sequences, 7.5% to 9% of which appear only once. This clonotype was observed at least ten times. Antigen specificity is unknown. The sequence derives from a man aged 18 to 30 who received the YFV17D yellow fever vaccine. V usage is TRBV5-1 and J usage is TRBJ2-1, with 10 bases that match TRBD2. The source was PBMCs, collected on the day of the first yellow fever vaccination. CDR3 protein: CASSVSGGAYNEQFF. For the CDR3, the DNA is TGCGCCAGCAGCGTAAGCGGGGGGGCCTACAATGAGCAGTTCTTC.